These 2 T cell receptor beta chains originate from one sample sequenced in a study of response to subunit inactivated influenza vaccine (dated by TCRdb to 2017 to 2018). The receptor library was made with RT-PCR. The reads were generated on an Illumina HiSeq 2500. TCRdb ran its own pipeline on the public reads, namely fastp trimming at Q25 and MiXCR clone calling, and kept in-frame beta chains. Identical CDR3 proteins give one entry, which carries the most common genes and DNA. The sample table lists roughly 700,000 distinct CDR3 sequences, over 11% of them with a count of one. The top ten hold roughly 6.4% of the sample. The sample was PBMCs from blood, taken 14 to 15 days before vaccination. The receptors originated from a man aged 45-60 years who received an inactivated influenza vaccine. Donor details come from another sample of the same person, matched by shared clones.

The table lists this clonotype with a few counts. The CDR3 region has the DNA TGTGCCTGGAGTAAGGGTGCCGGATCCACAGATACGCAGTATTTT. It specifies CAWSKGAGSTDTQYF. V gene TRBV30 combines with J gene TRBJ2-3, with D unresolved. The CDR3 runs to 15 residues. From germline, CDR1 is GTSNPN and CDR2 SVGIG (reference sequence). The ends were cut back, 2 bases at V and 2 bases at J, with 14 bases in the middle. Variable domain in full (rest from reference TRBV30 and TRBJ2-3): SQTIHQWPATLVQPVGSPLSLECTVEGTSNPNLYWYRQAAGRGLQLLFYSVGIGQISSEVPQNLSASRPQDRQFILSSKKLLLSDSGFYLCAWSKGAGSTDTQYFGPGTRLTVL.

This chain links TRBV3-1 with TRBJ2-7; no firm D call. Germline loops: CDR1 LGHDT, CDR2 YNNKEL (reference sequence). V shed 0 bases and J shed 3 bases, with 9 bases lying between them. The CDR3 consists of 14 residues. The CDR3 DNA reads as TGTGCCAGCAGCCAAGAGGTTGCCGACTACGAGCAGTACTTC. It encodes CASSQEVADYEQYF.